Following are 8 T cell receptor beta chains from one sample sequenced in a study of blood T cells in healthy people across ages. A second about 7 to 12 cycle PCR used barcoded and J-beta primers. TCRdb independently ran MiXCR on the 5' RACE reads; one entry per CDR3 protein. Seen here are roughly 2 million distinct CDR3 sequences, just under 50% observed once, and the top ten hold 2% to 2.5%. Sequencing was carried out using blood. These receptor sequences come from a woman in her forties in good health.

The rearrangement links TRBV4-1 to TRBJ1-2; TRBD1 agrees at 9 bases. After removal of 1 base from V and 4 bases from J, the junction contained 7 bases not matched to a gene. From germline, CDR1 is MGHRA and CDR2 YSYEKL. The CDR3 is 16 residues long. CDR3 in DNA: TGCGCCAGCAGCCAAGGGGACAGGGCCCCGCGCTATGGCTACACCTTC. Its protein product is CASSQGDRAPRYGYTF.

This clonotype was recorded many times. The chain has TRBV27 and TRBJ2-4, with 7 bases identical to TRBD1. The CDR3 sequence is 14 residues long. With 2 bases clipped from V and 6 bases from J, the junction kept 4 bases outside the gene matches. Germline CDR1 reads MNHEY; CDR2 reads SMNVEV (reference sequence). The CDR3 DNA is TGTGCCAGCAGTTTAACAGGGGTCGCAAACATTCAGTACTTC. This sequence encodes CASSLTGVANIQYF.

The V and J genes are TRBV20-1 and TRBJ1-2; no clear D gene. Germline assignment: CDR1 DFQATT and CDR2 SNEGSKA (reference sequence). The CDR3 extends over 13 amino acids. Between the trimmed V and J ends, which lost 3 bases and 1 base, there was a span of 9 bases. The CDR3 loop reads CSARVVGNYGYTF. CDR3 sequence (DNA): TGCAGTGCTAGGGTGGTCGGTAACTATGGCTACACCTTC.

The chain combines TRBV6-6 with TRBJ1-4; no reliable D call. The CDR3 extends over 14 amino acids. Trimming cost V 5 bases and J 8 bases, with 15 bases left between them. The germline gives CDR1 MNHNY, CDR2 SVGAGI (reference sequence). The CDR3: CASSRAPGYEKLFF. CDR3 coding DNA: TGTGCCAGCAGTCGGGCCCCAGGCTACGAAAAACTGTTTTTT.

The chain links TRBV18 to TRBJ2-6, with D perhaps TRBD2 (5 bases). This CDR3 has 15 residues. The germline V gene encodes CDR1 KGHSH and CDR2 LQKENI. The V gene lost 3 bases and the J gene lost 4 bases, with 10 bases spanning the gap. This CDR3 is CASSPRVPGANVLTF. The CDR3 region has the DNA TGTGCCAGCTCACCGAGGGTGCCCGGGGCCAACGTCCTGACTTTC.

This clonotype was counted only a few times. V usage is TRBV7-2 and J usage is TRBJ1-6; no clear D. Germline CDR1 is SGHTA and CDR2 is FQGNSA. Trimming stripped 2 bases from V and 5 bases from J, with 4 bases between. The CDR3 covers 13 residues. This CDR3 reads CASSLTNNSPLHF. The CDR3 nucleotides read TGTGCCAGCAGCTTAACCAATAATTCACCCCTCCACTTT.

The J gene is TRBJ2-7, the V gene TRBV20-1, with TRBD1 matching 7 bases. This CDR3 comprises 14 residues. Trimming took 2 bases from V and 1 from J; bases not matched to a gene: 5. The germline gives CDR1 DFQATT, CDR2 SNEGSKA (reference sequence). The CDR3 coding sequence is TGCAGTGCTAGACAGCAGGGGGTATCCTACGAGCAGTACTTC. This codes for CSARQQGVSYEQYF.

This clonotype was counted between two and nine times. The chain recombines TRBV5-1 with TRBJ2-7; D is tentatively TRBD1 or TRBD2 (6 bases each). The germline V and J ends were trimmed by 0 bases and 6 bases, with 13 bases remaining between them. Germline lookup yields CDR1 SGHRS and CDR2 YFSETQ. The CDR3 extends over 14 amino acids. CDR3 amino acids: CASSLEGGRSEQYF. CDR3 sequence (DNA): TGCGCCAGCAGCTTGGAGGGGGGACGGAGCGAGCAGTACTTC.